The sequence of this T cell receptor beta chain was determined in a study of identical twins. Broader study findings: Beta clonotypes that were abundant in cord blood contained fewer insertions, a pattern absent from memory repertoires. The study found weaker excess twin sharing in beta out-of-frame sequences.

With template switching, a universal primer site was added, and the cDNA carried unique molecular identifiers. Via MiXCR, TCRdb re-called the 5' RACE reads, giving one row per CDR3 protein. This sample has 1.5 million to 2 million distinct CDR3 sequences; less than 35% occur once, and the top ten carry less than 0.35%. Germline V gives CDR1 SGHRS, CDR2 YFSETQ. Trimming cost V 2 bases and J 1 base, with 14 bases left between them. This CDR3 comprises 16 residues. Details on this clonotype: The target antigen is unknown.

Everyone who donated was a healthy Caucasian. This clonotype was sampled from a newborn girl in good health. Sequenced sample: cord blood. The chain carries TRBV5-1 and TRBJ2-3, with D perhaps being TRBD1 or TRBD2 (5 bases each). Here the CDR3 reads CASSFTRGPGTDTQYF. CDR3 in DNA: TGCGCCAGCAGCTTCACCCGGGGACCTGGCACAGATACGCAGTATTTT.